Sequencing of this T cell receptor beta chain was carried out in a study of shared clonotypes between healthy human individuals. HIV-negative, healthy adults without recent acute infections or vaccinations were the donors. Nashville, Tennessee was home to all donors, who were Caucasian adults. Splitting the CD4+ cells yielded a CD45RA+ naive subset and a CD45RA-negative memory subset. The assay was carried out at the deep level. The table came from immunoSEQ multiplex PCR; TCRdb's copy has only in-frame clones and leaves some out. The repertoire holds roughly 2 million clones, with nearly 97% as singletons. V lost 6 bases and J lost 7, with 13 bases in between. This CDR3 is built from 12 residues. Germline values: CDR1 MDHEN, CDR2 SYDVKM.

Sequences were obtained from naive CD4+ T cells sorted from blood. The subset: CD45RA+ positively selected. The sequence derives from a man in his late teens or twenties in good health. The chain employs TRBV28 and TRBJ2-7; D assignment may be TRBD1 or TRBD2 (5 bases each). DNA for the CDR3: TGTGCCAGCAGATCGGGACGACCAGAGCAGTACTTC. Amino acid sequence: CASRSGRPEQYF.